This TCR beta chain is from a study of T cells in Graves' hyperthyroidism and ophthalmopathy. Whole-study results and caveats: Clonotypes that were expanded in thyroid above 0.001 mostly appeared in blood too.

This clonotype was found many times. Antigen: not known. Template material for amplifying TCR beta CDR3 regions consisted of RNA transcripts. In the first-round RT-PCR of the TCR CDR3, the HTBI primer set was used. TCRdb processed the multiplex PCR reads anew with MiXCR; each CDR3 protein has one entry. The table lists approximately 600,000 distinct CDR3 sequences, 12% to 15% of them singletons. The germline CDR1 and CDR2 sequences are PRHDT and FYEKMQ (reference sequence). This CDR3 spans 16 amino acids. Deletions cut 1 base from V and 7 bases from J, with 17 bases between. Sequencing was carried out using blood. The sequence came from a woman between 18 and 29 years old with Graves' ophthalmopathy. The V gene is TRBV13, the J gene TRBJ2-4; D perhaps matches TRBD2 (5 bases). CDR3 protein: CASSLESGPDGNIQYF. CDR3 coding DNA: TGTGCCAGCAGCTTAGAAAGCGGCCCCGACGGGAACATTCAGTACTTC.